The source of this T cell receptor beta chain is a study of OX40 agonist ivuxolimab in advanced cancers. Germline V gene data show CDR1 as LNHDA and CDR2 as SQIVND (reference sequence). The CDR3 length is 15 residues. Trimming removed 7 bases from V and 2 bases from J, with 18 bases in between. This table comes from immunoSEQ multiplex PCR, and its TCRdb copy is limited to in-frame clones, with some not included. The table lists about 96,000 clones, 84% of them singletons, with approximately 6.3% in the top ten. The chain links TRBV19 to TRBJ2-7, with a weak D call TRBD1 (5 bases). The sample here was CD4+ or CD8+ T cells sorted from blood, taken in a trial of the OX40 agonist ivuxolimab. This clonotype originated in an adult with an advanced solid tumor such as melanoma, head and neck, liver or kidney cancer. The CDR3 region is CASTQGKRGPYEQYF. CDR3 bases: TGTGCCAGTACTCAAGGCAAAAGGGGTCCCTACGAGCAGTACTTC.